This TCR beta chain stems from a study of shared clonotypes between healthy human individuals. The V end was cut by 0 bases, the J end by 3 bases, with 11 bases between. Germline-derived CDR1 and CDR2 are MGHRA and YSYEKL. CDR3 length: 15 residues. Assay: immunoSEQ multiplex PCR; the TCRdb copy retains only in-frame clones and omits some. This repertoire shows hundreds of thousands of clones, 72% found once; its top ten account for approximately 1.8%. The clonotype comes from a woman aged 30 to 39 in good health. Sequencing was done on a sample of memory CD4+ T cells sorted from blood. The subset: CD45RA-negative fraction. The chain is built from TRBV4-1 and TRBJ1-1; D call uncertain. CDR3 sequence (DNA): TGCGCCAGCAGCCAAGATTGGGCTAGATACACTGAAGCTTTCTTT. This translates into CASSQDWARYTEAFF.